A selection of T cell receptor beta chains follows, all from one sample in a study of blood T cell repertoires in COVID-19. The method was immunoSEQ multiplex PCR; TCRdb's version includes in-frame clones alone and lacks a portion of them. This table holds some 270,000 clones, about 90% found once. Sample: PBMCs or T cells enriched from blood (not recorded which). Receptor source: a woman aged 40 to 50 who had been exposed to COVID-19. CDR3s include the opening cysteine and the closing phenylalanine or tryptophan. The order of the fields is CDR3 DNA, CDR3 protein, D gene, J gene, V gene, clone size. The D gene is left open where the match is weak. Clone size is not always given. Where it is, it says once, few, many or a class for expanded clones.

TGTGCCAGCACCTCCCCAGAGGTGGAGCCTGCGCAGAATGAGCAGTTCTTC CASTSPEVEPAQNEQFF - TRBJ2-1 TRBV7-2 -
TGTGCCACCAGCAGGACGGCGGAGAACACCGGGGAGCTGTTTTTT CATSRTAENTGELFF - TRBJ2-2 TRBV15 -
TGTGCCAGCACCACAGGGTTGGATACGCAGTATTTT CASTTGLDTQYF - TRBJ2-3 TRBV3-1/TRBV3-2 -
TGTGCCAGCAGCTCGACAGGGTCGAACTATGGCTACACCTTC CASSSTGSNYGYTF TRBD1 TRBJ1-2 TRBV7-2 -
TGTGCCTGGAGTGTAGGGGAGGGGGGCACTAATGAAAAACTGTTTTTT CAWSVGEGGTNEKLFF - TRBJ1-4 TRBV30 -
TGTGCCATCATGGAGGGGGCGGAAGGCTACACCTTC CAIMEGAEGYTF TRBD1 TRBJ1-2 TRBV10-3 -
TGTGCCAGCAGCTCGCTAAAAATGACTAGCGGTTCCTACAATGAGCAGTTCTTC CASSSLKMTSGSYNEQFF TRBD2 TRBJ2-1 TRBV5-8 -
TGTGCCAGCAGCTTGACAGCGAACACCGGGGAGCTGTTTTTT CASSLTANTGELFF - TRBJ2-2 TRBV11-3 few
TGCAGCGTTGAAGCCCAGGGAGGCTCCTACGAGCAGTACTTC CSVEAQGGSYEQYF - TRBJ2-7 TRBV29-1 -
TGTGCCAGCAGTGAAGGGACAGGGGTGGTCGTCGGCTACACCTTC CASSEGTGVVVGYTF TRBD1 TRBJ1-2 TRBV6-1 -
TGTGCCAGCAGCCGATCGGAGGCGAGCTCCTATAATTCACCCCTCCACTTT CASSRSEASSYNSPLHF - TRBJ1-6 TRBV4-2 -
TGTGCCAGCAGCCCACTAGCGGGAAACACCGGGGAGCTGTTTTTT CASSPLAGNTGELFF TRBD2 TRBJ2-2 TRBV7-2 -
TGTGCCAGTAGTCCTCGGGACAGGCCTTATGAAAAACTGTTTTTT CASSPRDRPYEKLFF TRBD1 TRBJ1-4 TRBV19 -
TGTGCCAGCAAGCGAGACGATAACTATGGCTACACCTTC CASKRDDNYGYTF - TRBJ1-2 TRBV6-5 -
TGTGCCAGTAGTATAGGCCCAGGGAACACTGAAGCTTTCTTT CASSIGPGNTEAFF - TRBJ1-1 TRBV19 -
TGTGCCAGCAGTCCCGGGACAGGGCAGGCCTATGGCTACACCTTC CASSPGTGQAYGYTF TRBD1 TRBJ1-2 TRBV7-2 -
TGCAGTGCGAGGGAATCCTACGAGCAGTACTTC CSARESYEQYF - TRBJ2-7 TRBV20-1 once
TGTGCCTGGAGTGCCCTTCTCGGGACAGGGGTTTGGGAGCAGTACTTC CAWSALLGTGVWEQYF TRBD1 TRBJ2-7 TRBV30 -
TGTGCCAGCAGCCAATCTGGACAGGGTAACTATGGCTACACCTTC CASSQSGQGNYGYTF TRBD1 TRBJ1-2 TRBV16 -
TGTGCCAGCAGTCTCGGGACTAGCGGGGGGGACCAAGAGACCCAGTACTTC CASSLGTSGGDQETQYF TRBD2 TRBJ2-5 TRBV2 once
TGTGCTAGTGCGACAACGGGAAAGGCGACCCAGTACTTC CASATTGKATQYF - TRBJ2-5 TRBV12-5 -
TGTGCCAGCAGCCCCGGGAGTGGATACGGTCAGCCCCAGCATTTT CASSPGSGYGQPQHF - TRBJ1-5 TRBV7-9 -
TGTGCCAGCAGCCCCCCTAATAACCCCACCGGGGAGCTGTTTTTT CASSPPNNPTGELFF - TRBJ2-2 TRBV11-2 -
TGTGCCAGCGATAGATTCCAAACGGGGACCGGGGAGCTGTTTTTT CASDRFQTGTGELFF - TRBJ2-2 TRBV2 -
TGTGCCAGCAGCCACTTGACGACTTCGAGCACCATATATTTT CASSHLTTSSTIYF - TRBJ1-3 TRBV3-1/TRBV3-2 -
TGTGCCAGTAGCATAGCGGGAGAGAAATACAATGAGCAGTTCTTC CASSIAGEKYNEQFF TRBD2 TRBJ2-1 TRBV19 once
TGTGCCAGCAGCTTAGCCAGGGGGGATACTGAAGCTTTCTTT CASSLARGDTEAFF TRBD1 TRBJ1-1 TRBV7-2 -